The entry that follows covers one T cell receptor beta chain sequence. Sequenced material consisted of expressed TCRB transcripts (all of the isolated RNA was reverse transcribed). Assay: immunoSEQ multiplex PCR; the TCRdb copy retains only in-frame clones and omits some. Of about 320,000 clones in the sample, 12% to 15% were seen once. The data are from a study of beta chain features in type 1 diabetes. This clonotype was obtained from a man aged 25 to 45 in good health. The sequencing input was central memory CD4+ T cells from blood.

The CDR3 DNA is TGTGCCAGCAGTGTTAACGGGGCTGGCAATCAGCCCCAGCATTTT. It translates to CASSVNGAGNQPQHF. The V and J genes are TRBV6-1 and TRBJ1-5; D is perhaps TRBD1 (5 bases). Trimming pared 4 bases from V and 2 bases from J, leaving 12 bases between. The CDR3 is made up of 15 amino acids. Per germline, CDR1 MNHNS and CDR2 SASEGT.